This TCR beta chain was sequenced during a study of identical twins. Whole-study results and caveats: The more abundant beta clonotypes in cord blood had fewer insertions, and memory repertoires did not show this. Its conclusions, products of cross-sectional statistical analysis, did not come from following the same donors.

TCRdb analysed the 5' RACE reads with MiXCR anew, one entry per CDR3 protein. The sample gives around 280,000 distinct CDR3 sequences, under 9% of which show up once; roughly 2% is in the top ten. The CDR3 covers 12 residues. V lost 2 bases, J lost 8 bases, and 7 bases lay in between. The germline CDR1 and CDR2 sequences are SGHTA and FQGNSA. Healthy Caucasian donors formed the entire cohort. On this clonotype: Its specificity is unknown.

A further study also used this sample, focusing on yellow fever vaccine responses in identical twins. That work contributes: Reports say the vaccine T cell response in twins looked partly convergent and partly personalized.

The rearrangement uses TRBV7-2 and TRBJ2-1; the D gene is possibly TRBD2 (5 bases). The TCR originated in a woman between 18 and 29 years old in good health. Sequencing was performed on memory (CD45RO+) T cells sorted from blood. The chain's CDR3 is CASSLTRHEQFF. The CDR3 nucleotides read TGTGCCAGCAGCTTAACTAGACATGAGCAGTTCTTC.